The rows below give T cell receptor beta chains drawn from one sample of a study of cytomegalovirus exposure and HLA in healthy donors. The repertoire was sequenced with immunoSEQ multiplex PCR; TCRdb's copy has only in-frame clones and lacks some. The sample includes 150,000 to 200,000 clones, roughly 88% of them seen just once. The sequenced sample consisted of PBMCs. The receptors derive from a woman aged 18-29 years in good health and CMV-seronegative. The CDR3 runs from the conserved cysteine through the conserved F or W. D genes are given only for firm matches. Clone sizes are given selectively: once, few, many, or a class where the clone is expanded.

j_call	d_call	v_call	clone_size	cdr3_length	cdr3_aa
TRBJ1-2	TRBD1	TRBV4-1	NA	13	CASSPQGGDGYTF
TRBJ2-5	NA	TRBV7-2	NA	17	CASSTHNGGNAWKTQYF
TRBJ2-7	TRBD1	TRBV10-2	NA	12	CATVGQGAEQYF
TRBJ1-1	TRBD1	TRBV5-1	NA	15	CASSSGGRVNTEAFF
TRBJ1-5	NA	TRBV10-3	NA	14	CAINEGNSNQPQHF
TRBJ1-1	TRBD1	TRBV6-4	NA	17	CASSDSYSGTANTEAFF
TRBJ2-7	NA	TRBV27	once	14	CASSLSGSTIQQYF
TRBJ2-7	NA	TRBV11-2	NA	12	CASTNHFYEQYF
TRBJ2-1	NA	TRBV18	NA	15	CASSPPPKRGNEQFF
TRBJ1-5	NA	TRBV19	few	14	CASTTGNSNQPQHF
TRBJ1-2	TRBD1	TRBV7-8	NA	15	CASSSRDRAPYGYTF
TRBJ1-4	TRBD1	TRBV5-1	NA	14	CASSLDPGGEKLFF
TRBJ1-1	TRBD1	TRBV5-1	once	14	CASSETGALGEAFF
TRBJ2-2	TRBD2	TRBV5-1	NA	17	CASSPYARTSYTGELFF
TRBJ2-7	TRBD2	TRBV5-4	NA	17	CASSRAVGLAGTEEQYF
TRBJ2-5	NA	TRBV4-1	NA	14	CASSQEVGQKTQYF
TRBJ2-7	NA	TRBV5-1	NA	17	CASSLAQPSPAGYEQYF
TRBJ1-2	NA	TRBV29-1	NA	15	CSVESGGGSNYGYTF
TRBJ2-7	TRBD1	TRBV29-1	NA	13	CSVASGQGYEQYF
TRBJ2-3	NA	TRBV30	NA	13	CACARGSTDTQYF
TRBJ2-1	TRBD1	TRBV6-6	once	15	CASREPGTGESEQFF
TRBJ2-4	NA	TRBV7-9	NA	16	CASGGLGVLAKNIQYF
TRBJ1-4	NA	TRBV25-1	NA	12	CATMTDPEKLFF
TRBJ2-7	NA	TRBV10-2	NA	14	CASSGGRSSYEQYF
TRBJ2-1	TRBD1	TRBV4-1	NA	17	CASSHGAGTGTYNEQFF
TRBJ2-3	TRBD2	TRBV5-1	once	17	CASSLRLASGVADTQYF
TRBJ1-5	NA	TRBV12-5	NA	15	CASGPPGPDRQPQHF
TRBJ1-2	TRBD1	TRBV14	once	13	CASRRTGALLPIF
TRBJ2-7	NA	TRBV11-2	NA	15	CASSHSGLHPYEQYF
TRBJ2-2	NA	TRBV9	NA	14	CASSVVGGTGELFF
TRBJ1-2	TRBD1	TRBV4-1	NA	15	CASSIQGSPNYGYTF
TRBJ1-4	NA	TRBV7-8	few	17	CASSLAMMGLGSEKLFF
TRBJ1-4	NA	TRBV7-8	few	16	CASNTWGDPANEKLFF
TRBJ2-2	TRBD1	TRBV7-2	once	15	CASSSSTGGSGELFF
TRBJ2-7	NA	TRBV5-1	NA	14	CASSGGTDPYEQYF
TRBJ2-5	NA	TRBV19	NA	13	CASSTKHPGTQYF
TRBJ1-4	NA	TRBV5-4	NA	15	CASSLYLATNEKLFF